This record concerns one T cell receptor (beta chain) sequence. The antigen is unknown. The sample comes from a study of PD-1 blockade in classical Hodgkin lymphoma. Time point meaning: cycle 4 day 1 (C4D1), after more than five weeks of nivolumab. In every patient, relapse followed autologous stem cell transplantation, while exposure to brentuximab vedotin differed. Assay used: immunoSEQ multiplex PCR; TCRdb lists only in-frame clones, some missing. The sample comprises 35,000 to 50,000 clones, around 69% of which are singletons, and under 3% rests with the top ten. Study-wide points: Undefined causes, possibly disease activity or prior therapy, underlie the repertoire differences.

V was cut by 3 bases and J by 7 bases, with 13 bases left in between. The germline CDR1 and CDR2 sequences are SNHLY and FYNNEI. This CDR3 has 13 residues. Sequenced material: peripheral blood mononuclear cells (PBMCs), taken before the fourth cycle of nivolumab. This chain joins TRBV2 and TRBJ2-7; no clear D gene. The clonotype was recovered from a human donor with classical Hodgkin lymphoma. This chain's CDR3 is CASSEVAAGEQYF. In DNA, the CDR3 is TGTGCCAGCAGTGAGGTTGCGGCTGGAGAGCAGTACTTC. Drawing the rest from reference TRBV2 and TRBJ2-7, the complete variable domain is EPEVTQTPSHQVTQMGQEVILRCVPISNHLYFYWYRQILGQKVEFLVSFYNNEISEKSEIFDDQFSVERPDGSNFTLKIRSTKLEDSAMYFCASSEVAAGEQYFGPGTRLTVT.